The 30 T cell receptor beta chains in this list originate from one sample, sequenced in a study of blood T cell repertoires in COVID-19. Clones were read by immunoSEQ multiplex PCR, and TCRdb kept only the in-frame ones, dropping some. The sample consists of over 85,000 clones, almost 80% of them appearing once. Sequenced: peripheral blood. The receptors were sampled from a man in his sixties with active or convalescent COVID-19.

The chain employs TRBV28 and TRBJ1-2; 7 bases agree with TRBD1. V lost 2 bases, J lost 8 bases, and 11 bases stayed unmatched. The CDR3 is 15 residues long. The germline V gene has CDR1 MDHEN and CDR2 SYDVKM. The CDR3 DNA reads as TGTGCCAGCAGTTTAACCAGGACAGGCCTCGGGGGCTACACCTTC. It is translated as CASSLTRTGLGGYTF.

The table lists this clone with many counts. V gene TRBV5-6 combines with J gene TRBJ2-7; TRBD1 aligns across 9 bases. The CDR3 loop spans 14 amino acids. The V segment lost 2 bases and the J segment 2 bases; nucleotides outside the gene matches: 2. The germline V gene has CDR1 SGHDT and CDR2 YYEEEE. The CDR3: CASSLQGAAYEQYF. CDR3 sequence (DNA): TGTGCCAGCAGCTTACAGGGGGCGGCCTACGAGCAGTACTTC.

V and J are TRBV4-1 and TRBJ1-5, with 7 bases fitting TRBD1. J was trimmed by 2 bases and V by 3 bases; bases with no gene match: 4. CDR3 length: 15 residues. CDR1 and CDR2 (germline): MGHRA, YSYEKL. The CDR3 region has the DNA TGCGCCAGCAGCCAGACAGGGTTGGGCAATCAGCCCCAGCATTTT. It codes for CASSQTGLGNQPQHF.

The chain employs TRBV27 and TRBJ1-2, with 8 bases matching TRBD1. The CDR3 is 13 amino acids. Germline V gives CDR1 MNHEY, CDR2 SMNVEV (reference sequence). V lost 6 bases, J lost 3 bases, and 3 bases stayed unmatched. The CDR3 is CASSQGAYYGYTF. Here the CDR3 DNA reads TGTGCCAGCAGCCAGGGGGCCTACTATGGCTACACCTTC.

This clone appeared once. The J gene is TRBJ2-5, the V gene TRBV6-2 or TRBV6-3; 8 positions match TRBD1. Trimming removed 2 bases from V and 1 base from J; junction bases left unmatched: 9. Germline lookup yields CDR1 MNHEY and CDR2 SVGEGT. CDR3 size: 17 residues. CDR3 sequence (DNA): TGTGCCAGCAGTTACGGACTTATTACAGGGGGCCAAGAGACCCAGTACTTC. It encodes CASSYGLITGGQETQYF.

V and J are TRBV21-1 and TRBJ2-7; TRBD1, the D gene given by the table, was not confirmed from the DNA. TRBV21-1 is tagged as a pseudogene. This CDR3 spans 15 amino acids. The CDR3 here is CASSQAWGPPVEQYF. In DNA, the CDR3 is TGTGCCAGCAGCCAAGCCTGGGGGCCCCCCGTCGAGCAGTACTTC.

The chain employs TRBV7-9 and TRBJ2-1; the match to TRBD2 covers 11 bases. The CDR3 covers 16 residues. Germline trimming cut 0 bases from V and 6 bases from J; bases unmatched to any gene: 4. The germline V gene encodes CDR1 SEHNR and CDR2 FQNEAQ (reference sequence). In nucleotides, the CDR3 is TGTGCCAGCAGCTTAGCGTCCGGACTAGCGGGCAATGAGCAGTTCTTC. Translation gives CASSLASGLAGNEQFF.

This clone was observed once. This rearrangement joins TRBV28 to TRBJ2-5; 13 nucleotides agree with TRBD2. The trim removed 5 bases at V and 5 bases at J, leaving 14 bases unmatched. Germline V lookup: CDR1 MDHEN, CDR2 SYDVKM. CDR3 length: 18 amino acids. The DNA for the CDR3 is TGTGCCAGCAGTCCCTCACAACTAGCGGGAGGGTTGGGGGAGACCCAGTACTTC. It yields the protein CASSPSQLAGGLGETQYF.

This chain links TRBV9 with TRBJ2-7; TRBD2 might be the D (5 bases). The ends were cut back, 4 bases at V and 5 bases at J, with 13 bases in the middle. Looked up from germline, CDR1 is SGDLS and CDR2 is YYNGEE. CDR3 length equals 13 residues. The CDR3, as DNA: TGTGCCAGCAGCCCTCCGAACGGGGACGAGCAGTACTTC. This sequence encodes CASSPPNGDEQYF.

The chain employs TRBV19 and TRBJ2-3; 12 bases line up with TRBD2. This CDR3 is 16 amino acids long. Trimming took 3 bases from V and 5 from J; bases not matched to a gene: 6. Germline V CDR1 and CDR2: LNHDA, SQIVND (reference sequence). This CDR3 is CASSIALAGGRDTQYF. Written as DNA, the CDR3 is TGTGCCAGTAGTATCGCACTAGCGGGAGGCCGAGATACGCAGTATTTT.

The chain has TRBV7-9 and TRBJ1-1, with TRBD1 matching over 7 bases. Trimming cost V 6 bases and J 5 bases; bases outside gene matches: 9. CDR1 and CDR2 (germline): SEHNR, FQNEAQ (reference sequence). The CDR3 length is 14 residues. This CDR3 reads CASRPGQEITEAFF. CDR3 nucleotide sequence: TGTGCCAGCAGGCCTGGACAGGAAATAACTGAAGCTTTCTTT.

V usage is TRBV5-5 and J usage is TRBJ1-1, with 8 positions matching TRBD1. The CDR3 runs 16 residues. Germline V gives CDR1 SGHKS, CDR2 YYEKEE (reference sequence). The V and J ends lost 0 bases and 1 base, in that order; junction bases with no gene match: 5. CDR3: CASSLGTGLPNTEAFF. CDR3 bases: TGTGCCAGCAGCTTGGGGACAGGGCTTCCGAACACTGAAGCTTTCTTT.

V and J are TRBV19 and TRBJ2-1, with 10 nucleotides matching TRBD2. The CDR3 totals 14 residues. Germline V gene data show CDR1 as LNHDA and CDR2 as SQIVND (reference sequence). The ends lost 1 base at V and 6 bases at J; junction bases unmatched: 0. The CDR3 region has the DNA TGTGCCAGTAGTATAGGGACTAGCGGCAATGAGCAGTTCTTC. Translating it yields CASSIGTSGNEQFF.

This clone appeared once. CDR3: CASSHSENTGELFF. The CDR3 coding sequence is TGTGCCAGCTCACATAGCGAGAACACCGGGGAGCTGTTTTTT. The gene calls are TRBV18 and TRBJ2-2; tentatively, D is TRBD2 (5 bases). From germline, CDR1 is KGHSH and CDR2 LQKENI. V lost 4 bases, J lost 1 base, and 7 bases lay in between. The CDR3 runs 14 residues.

The rearrangement links TRBV19 to TRBJ2-1; 8 bases map to TRBD1. J was trimmed by 0 bases and V by 5 bases; bases with no gene match: 9. Germline CDR1 reads LNHDA; CDR2 reads SQIVND (reference sequence). The CDR3 is 17 amino acids. The CDR3 sequence: CASSPGQVASSYNEQFF. The CDR3 nucleotides are TGTGCCAGTAGTCCGGGACAGGTAGCGAGCTCCTACAATGAGCAGTTCTTC.

This clone was seen a few times. This chain joins TRBV28 and TRBJ2-2; the D gene is possibly TRBD2 (6 bases). Germline loops: CDR1 MDHEN, CDR2 SYDVKM. V was trimmed by 2 bases and J by 8 bases, leaving 9 bases between them. This CDR3 has 13 residues. The CDR3 DNA follows: TGTGCCAGCAGTTTACGTGGGAGGGGGGAGCTGTTTTTT. The encoded protein is CASSLRGRGELFF.

The V gene is TRBV7-2, the J gene TRBJ2-1; D might be TRBD1 (5 bases). The CDR3 covers 13 residues. The germline V and J ends were trimmed by 4 bases and 6 bases, with 10 bases remaining between them. Germline V gene data show CDR1 as SGHTA and CDR2 as FQGNSA. CDR3 nucleotide sequence: TGTGCCAGCAGCTCTATAAGGGGCAATGAGCAGTTCTTC. This sequence encodes CASSSIRGNEQFF.

This chain links TRBV6-5 with TRBJ2-3; D might be TRBD2 (5 bases). Per germline, CDR1 MNHEY and CDR2 SVGAGI. Deletions cut 6 bases from V and 5 bases from J, with 12 bases between. This CDR3 is 13 amino acids long. The CDR3: CASRPQLGDTQYF. The DNA of the CDR3 is TGTGCCAGCAGGCCTCAACTAGGAGATACGCAGTATTTT.

The table lists this clone with a count of one. Other nucleotide sequences from this sample produce the same CDR3. The V call is TRBV7-9, the J call TRBJ2-7, with 7 bases lining up with TRBD1. The V and J ends lost 4 bases and 6 bases, in that order; junction bases with no gene match: 3. This CDR3 contains 12 residues. The germline V gene has CDR1 SEHNR and CDR2 FQNEAQ (reference sequence). The CDR3 region is CASSWDRGEQYV. The CDR3 coding sequence is TGTGCCAGCAGCTGGGACAGAGGCGAGCAGTACGTC.

This chain uses TRBV11-2 with TRBJ1-6, with D perhaps TRBD1 (5 bases). Between the trimmed V and J ends, which lost 3 bases and 7 bases, there was a span of 13 bases. CDR1 is SGHAT and CDR2 is FQNNGV in the germline V gene. The CDR3 is made up of 15 amino acids. The CDR3 bases are TGTGCCAGCAGCTTGATGCAGGGAGGGAATTCACCCCTCCACTTT. Amino acid sequence: CASSLMQGGNSPLHF.

V is TRBV5-1 and J is TRBJ2-1; 8 bases match TRBD2. CDR3 length: 14 residues. Trimming took 5 bases from V and 1 from J; bases not matched to a gene: 2. Germline V gives CDR1 SGHRS, CDR2 YFSETQ. CDR3 amino acids: CASRGLGSYNEQFF. In DNA form, the CDR3 reads TGCGCCAGCAGGGGACTAGGGTCCTACAATGAGCAGTTCTTC.

DNA for the CDR3: TGTGCCAGCAGCTCCGGACCCGGGACAGGGGGCATCTACGAGCAGTACTTC. Amino acid sequence: CASSSGPGTGGIYEQYF. V gene TRBV11-2 combines with J gene TRBJ2-7; 12 bases agree with TRBD1. V dropped 4 bases and J dropped 3; count of bases not matched to a gene: 10. The germline CDR1 and CDR2 sequences are SGHAT and FQNNGV. There are 17 residues in the CDR3.

The chain has TRBV6-2 or TRBV6-3 and TRBJ1-5; D unresolved. CDR1 MNHEY and CDR2 SVGEGT come from the germline V gene. V lost 4 bases, J lost 7 bases, and 8 bases lay in between. This CDR3 has 12 amino acids. The CDR3 DNA reads TGTGCCAGCAGTTTTTCGGGGCAGCCCCAGCATTTT. This encodes CASSFSGQPQHF.

V and J are TRBV10-1 and TRBJ2-1; TRBD2 aligns across 13 bases. Per the germline V gene, CDR1 is WNHNN and CDR2 is SYGVQD (reference sequence). CDR3 length: 17 residues. V trimming: 4 bases; J trimming: 3 bases; junction bases outside the gene matches: 6. The CDR3 protein is CASSGTSGSGDYNEQFF. The CDR3 DNA reads as TGCGCCAGCAGTGGGACTAGCGGGAGCGGAGACTACAATGAGCAGTTCTTC.

This rearrangement joins TRBV3-1 (or the pseudogene TRBV3-2) to TRBJ2-2; TRBD2 is a possible D gene (5 bases). Germline loops: CDR1 LGHDT, CDR2 YNNKEL (reference sequence). The V and J ends lost 6 bases and 5 bases respectively, with 16 bases between them. The CDR3 has 15 residues. Written as DNA, the CDR3 is TGTGCCAGCAGTAACTCGGGGAGTAGGACCGGGGAGCTGTTTTTT. Protein product: CASSNSGSRTGELFF.

The V gene is TRBV5-1, the J gene TRBJ2-1; 8 positions agree with TRBD2. Per the germline V gene, CDR1 is SGHRS and CDR2 is YFSETQ. CDR3 length equals 15 residues. Losses at the gene ends were 4 bases for V and 4 bases for J; bases not matched to a gene: 7. CDR3 amino acids: CASSPVAGTYNEQFF. For the CDR3, the DNA is TGCGCCAGCAGCCCAGTAGCGGGGACTTACAATGAGCAGTTCTTC.

The chain links TRBV7-2 to TRBJ2-2, with a weak D call TRBD1 (5 bases). Looked up from germline, CDR1 is SGHTA and CDR2 is FQGNSA. Trimming stripped 6 bases from V and 2 bases from J, with 16 bases between. The CDR3 is made up of 16 amino acids. Written as DNA, the CDR3 is TGTGCCAGCAGTTTTAAGGCAGGGATCAACACCGGGGAGCTGTTTTTT. Protein product: CASSFKAGINTGELFF.

The chain has TRBV4-1 and TRBJ2-3; 12 nucleotides line up with TRBD2. J lost 0 bases, V lost 1 base, and 8 bases had no gene match. Germline V gives CDR1 MGHRA, CDR2 YSYEKL. This CDR3 is 19 amino acids long. CDR3 nucleotide sequence: TGCGCCAGCAGCCAAGTACGTCTAGCGGGAGGGATTAGCACAGATACGCAGTATTTT. The encoded protein is CASSQVRLAGGISTDTQYF.

The chain employs TRBV9 and TRBJ1-2; D is possibly TRBD1 (6 bases). This CDR3 contains 15 residues. Trimming removed 3 bases from V and 8 bases from J, with 20 bases in between. Germline loops: CDR1 SGDLS, CDR2 YYNGEE. CDR3: CASSAGPDSLWGYTF. The CDR3 DNA follows: TGTGCCAGCAGCGCAGGACCGGACAGCCTATGGGGCTACACCTTC.

Only a few counts were recorded for this clone. J is TRBJ1-5 and V is TRBV19; TRBD1 aligns across 7 bases. Germline CDR1 LNHDA, CDR2 SQIVND (reference sequence). The CDR3 sequence is 16 residues long. V was pared by 7 bases and J by 2 bases, with 11 bases of the junction left unmatched. This chain's CDR3 is CASTPSAGGRNQPQHF. The DNA of the CDR3 is TGTGCCAGTACCCCGTCGGCAGGGGGGCGCAATCAGCCCCAGCATTTT.